These 20 T cell receptor beta chains originate from one sample sequenced in a study of Tregs in tolerant kidney transplant recipients. Their target antigens are unknown. Recipient PBMCs carried a CFSE label and met irradiated graft donor PBMCs for about six days before FACS sorting. The repertoire was sequenced with immunoSEQ multiplex PCR; TCRdb's copy has only in-frame clones and lacks some. The sample records some 15,000 clones, about 53% being singletons. The specimen was CD4+ T cells from blood cultured with allogeneic cells, collected before the transplant. The receptor source for this set is a human patient who received a combined kidney and bone marrow transplant.

This clone was seen a handful of times. The J gene is TRBJ2-5, the V gene TRBV27, with 8 bases fitting TRBD1. Germline trimming cut 6 bases from V and 1 base from J; bases unmatched to any gene: 13. CDR3 size: 17 residues. Per the germline V gene, CDR1 is MNHEY and CDR2 is SMNVEV (reference sequence). The CDR3 sequence: CASRSTGVPLTQETQYF. CDR3 sequence (DNA): TGTGCCAGCAGATCGACAGGGGTTCCACTAACCCAAGAGACCCAGTACTTC.

The chain recombines TRBV7-8 with TRBJ1-1; tentative D call: TRBD1 (6 bases). Between the trimmed V and J ends, which lost 1 base and 6 bases, there was a span of 12 bases. Germline CDR1 and CDR2: SGHVS and FQNEAQ. The CDR3 has 14 amino acids. The CDR3 region has the DNA TGTGCCAGCAGCTTAGACAGGGTTGGTTCTGAAGCTTTCTTT. Translated: CASSLDRVGSEAFF.

This clone has only a few counts. The chain employs TRBV27 and TRBJ2-7; D unresolved. The V end lost 2 bases, the J end lost 4 bases, and 12 bases lay between the germline ends. The germline gives CDR1 MNHEY, CDR2 SMNVEV (reference sequence). The length of the CDR3 is 14 residues. CDR3 protein: CASSLGGSLYEQYF. The CDR3 region has the DNA TGTGCCAGCAGTTTAGGCGGCAGCCTATACGAGCAGTACTTC.

The rearrangement links TRBV19 to TRBJ1-4; no clear D. The CDR3 totals 13 residues. CDR1 is LNHDA and CDR2 is SQIVND in the germline V gene (reference sequence). The V and J ends lost 3 bases and 9 bases respectively, with 11 bases between them. In DNA, the CDR3 is TGTGCCAGTAGTATGAGTGTAATCCAAAAACTGTTTTTT. Translation gives CASSMSVIQKLFF.

This sequence joins TRBV11-3 and TRBJ1-1; TRBD1 is a possible D gene (5 bases). V lost 7 bases and J 5 bases, leaving 17 bases between the germline ends. The CDR3 has 14 amino acids. Germline assignment: CDR1 SGHNT and CDR2 YENEEA. CDR3 sequence (DNA): TGTGCCAGCACTCCTGGGGGGGATTGGACTGAAGCTTTCTTT. Encoded protein: CASTPGGDWTEAFF.

The chain links TRBV28 to TRBJ1-5; 10 bases map to TRBD1. The CDR3 runs to 14 residues. J was trimmed by 5 bases and V by 5 bases; bases with no gene match: 3. The germline V gene has CDR1 MDHEN and CDR2 SYDVKM. CDR3 in amino acids: CASSTGQGYQPQHF. The CDR3 region has the DNA TGTGCCAGCAGTACGGGACAGGGGTATCAGCCCCAGCATTTT.

The chain has TRBV2 and TRBJ2-3; unclear D gene. Trimming shortened V by 6 bases and J by 4 bases, and 14 bases separated the two germline ends. The length of the CDR3 is 14 residues. Germline V CDR1 and CDR2: SNHLY, FYNNEI. This chain's CDR3 is CASSEQRGPDTQYF. The CDR3 DNA follows: TGTGCCAGCAGCGAGCAGCGAGGCCCAGATACGCAGTATTTT.

The chain links TRBV5-1 to TRBJ2-5, with 13 bases identical to TRBD2. The V gene end was trimmed by 3 bases and the J gene end by 5 bases; junction bases not matched to a gene: 7. This CDR3 is built from 16 residues. CDR1 and CDR2 (germline): SGHRS, YFSETQ. The CDR3 loop is CASSSPWTSGSETQYF. The DNA for the CDR3 is TGCGCCAGCAGCTCCCCTTGGACTAGCGGGAGTGAGACCCAGTACTTC.

The chain recombines TRBV11-3 with TRBJ2-1; the match to TRBD2 covers 9 bases. V shed 2 bases, J shed 8 bases, and the junction held 4 bases outside the gene matches. CDR1 and CDR2 from the germline V gene are SGHNT and YENEEA. This CDR3 contains 14 residues. CDR3 coding DNA: TGTGCCAGCAGCTTACTAGCGGGGTACCATGAGCAGTTCTTC. It is translated as CASSLLAGYHEQFF. Drawing the rest from reference TRBV11-3 and TRBJ2-1, the complete variable domain is EAGVVQSPRYKIIEKKQPVAFWCNPISGHNTLYWYLQNLGQGPELLIRYENEEAVDDSQLPKDRFSAERLKGVDSTLKIQPAELGDSAVYLCASSLLAGYHEQFFGPGTRLTVL.

The chain is built from TRBV6-5 and TRBJ2-7; D remains unclear. The V end lost 5 bases, the J end lost 7 bases, and 9 bases lay between the germline ends. The CDR3 has 11 amino acids. Germline-derived CDR1 and CDR2 are MNHEY and SVGAGI. For the CDR3, the DNA is TGTGCCAGCAGTCCACTACTGGAGCAGTACTTC. It yields the protein CASSPLLEQYF.

The chain recombines TRBV30 with TRBJ2-7, with TRBD2 identical over 7 bases. The CDR3 runs 13 residues. V trimming: 3 bases; J trimming: 6 bases; junction bases outside the gene matches: 8. CDR1 GTSNPN and CDR2 SVGIG come from the germline V gene (reference sequence). The CDR3 bases are TGTGCCTGGAGGTTCAGCGGGGTCACCGAGCAGTACTTC. Translating gives CAWRFSGVTEQYF. Variable domain in full (rest from reference TRBV30 and TRBJ2-7): SQTIHQWPATLVQPVGSPLSLECTVEGTSNPNLYWYRQAAGRGLQLLFYSVGIGQISSEVPQNLSASRPQDRQFILSSKKLLLSDSGFYLCAWRFSGVTEQYFGPGTRLTVT.

This clone is judged medium-sized. This chain's CDR3 is CTSITNRVKEKLFF. The CDR3 DNA reads TGCACCAGCATTACAAACAGGGTAAAGGAAAAACTGTTTTTT. This rearrangement joins TRBV1 to TRBJ1-4; the DNA was not used to check the table's D call, TRBD1. TRBV1 counts as a pseudogene. The CDR3 covers 14 residues.

V usage is TRBV6-6 and J usage is TRBJ2-3, with D tentatively TRBD1 (6 bases). In germline, CDR1 is MNHNY, CDR2 SVGAGI (reference sequence). The V end was cut by 3 bases, the J end by 5 bases, with 12 bases between. The CDR3 length is 14 residues. For the CDR3, the DNA is TGTGCCAGCAGTTATTCTGAGGGGGAAGATACGCAGTATTTT. Residues: CASSYSEGEDTQYF.

The chain uses TRBV27 and TRBJ1-5; D is unresolved. Trimming left V 3 bases short and J 5 bases short, with 8 bases between. Germline V gives CDR1 MNHEY, CDR2 SMNVEV (reference sequence). This CDR3 is 13 amino acids long. The CDR3 DNA reads as TGTGCCAGCAGTTTCTTTCCTCATCAGCCCCAGCATTTT. The encoded protein is CASSFFPHQPQHF.

V gene TRBV5-1 combines with J gene TRBJ2-7; TRBD1 agrees at 7 bases. The V segment lost 5 bases and the J segment 3 bases; nucleotides outside the gene matches: 5. Germline V CDR1 and CDR2: SGHRS, YFSETQ. The CDR3 loop spans 13 amino acids. The CDR3 sequence: CASRNRQGYEQYF. In DNA, the CDR3 is TGCGCCAGCAGAAACAGACAGGGCTACGAGCAGTACTTC.

CDR3 residues: CASSVRRGVNTEAFF. Here the CDR3 DNA reads TGTGCCAGCAGCGTTCGGCGGGGAGTGAACACTGAAGCTTTCTTT. The chain combines TRBV14 with TRBJ1-1; no clear D. Trimming stripped 5 bases from V and 0 bases from J, with 13 bases between. The CDR3 runs to 15 residues. The germline V gene has CDR1 SGHDN and CDR2 FVKESK.

The table lists this clone with a few counts. CDR3 DNA sequence: TGTGCCAGCAGGCCGGGCACAGGGTCAGTCCAGCCCCAGCATTTT. Translated, it gives CASRPGTGSVQPQHF. The rearrangement uses TRBV6-7 and TRBJ1-5, with D perhaps TRBD1 (6 bases). TRBV6-7 is an open reading frame, and its role is uncertain. The CDR3 runs 15 residues. V lost 6 bases, J lost 7 bases, and 19 bases lay in between.

The chain couples TRBV5-1 to TRBJ2-2; no reliable D call. The V end was cut by 2 bases, the J end by 2 bases, with 7 bases between. CDR1 and CDR2 from the germline V gene are SGHRS and YFSETQ. The CDR3 is 14 amino acids. Here the CDR3 DNA reads TGCGCCAGCAGCTTCCTCTTTAACACCGGGGAGCTGTTTTTT. Protein sequence: CASSFLFNTGELFF. Full variable domain (remainder filled in from reference TRBV5-1 and TRBJ2-2): KAGVTQTPRYLIKTRGQQVTLSCSPISGHRSVSWYQQTPGQGLQFLFEYFSETQRNKGNFPGRFSGRQFSNSRSEMNVSTLELGDSALYLCASSFLFNTGELFFGEGSRLTVL.

On this clone itself: The sample carries other DNA sequences with the same CDR3. The genes are TRBV7-3 and TRBJ1-1; D not resolved. The germline V and J ends were trimmed by 6 bases and 4 bases, with 15 bases remaining between them. The CDR3 sequence is 14 residues long. CDR1 and CDR2 from the germline V gene are SGHTA and FQGTGA. The CDR3 region is CASSPGRRGTEAFF. The CDR3 DNA sequence: TGTGCCAGCAGTCCCGGAAGACGGGGCACTGAAGCTTTCTTT.

This clone has a handful of counts. The V and J genes are TRBV6-5 and TRBJ2-1, with 7 bases fitting TRBD2. The length of the CDR3 is 14 residues. Germline V gene sequence: CDR1 MNHEY, CDR2 SVGAGI. After removal of 7 bases from V and 5 bases from J, the junction contained 8 bases not matched to a gene. CDR3 protein: CASNREAQHNEQFF. CDR3 DNA sequence: TGTGCCAGCAACCGGGAGGCTCAGCACAATGAGCAGTTCTTC.